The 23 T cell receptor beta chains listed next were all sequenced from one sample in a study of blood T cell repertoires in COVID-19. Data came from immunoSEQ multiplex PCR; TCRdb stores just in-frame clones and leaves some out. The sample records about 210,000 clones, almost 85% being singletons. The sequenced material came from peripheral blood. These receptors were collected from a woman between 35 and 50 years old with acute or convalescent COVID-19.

The CDR3 bases are TGTGCCAGTAGTATAGGGACAGTGCGAGAGACCCAGTACTTC. It codes for CASSIGTVRETQYF. V and J are TRBV19 and TRBJ2-5; weak D call: TRBD1 (6 bases). The CDR3 covers 14 residues. The ends were cut back, 1 base at V and 4 bases at J, with 10 bases in the middle. Germline V CDR1 and CDR2: LNHDA, SQIVND (reference sequence).

In DNA form, the CDR3 reads TGTGCCAGCAGTTTATGGTCTAGGGAGACCCAGTACTTC. The encoded protein is CASSLWSRETQYF. This chain uses TRBV12-3 or TRBV12-4 with TRBJ2-5; D gene ambiguous. The CDR3 runs to 13 residues. Trimming stripped 2 bases from V and 5 bases from J, with 9 bases between.

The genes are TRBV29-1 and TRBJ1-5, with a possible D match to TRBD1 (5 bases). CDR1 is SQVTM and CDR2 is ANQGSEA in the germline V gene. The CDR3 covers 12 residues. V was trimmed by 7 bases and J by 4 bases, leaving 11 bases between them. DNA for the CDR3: TGCAGCGCTCAGACAGCTAATCAGCCCCAGCATTTT. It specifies CSAQTANQPQHF.

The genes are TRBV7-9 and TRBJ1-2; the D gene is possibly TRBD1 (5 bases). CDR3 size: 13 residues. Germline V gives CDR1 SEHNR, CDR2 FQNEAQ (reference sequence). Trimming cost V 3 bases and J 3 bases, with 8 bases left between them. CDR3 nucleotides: TGTGCCAGCAGCTTGGGCAGGGACTATGGCTACACCTTC. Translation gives CASSLGRDYGYTF.

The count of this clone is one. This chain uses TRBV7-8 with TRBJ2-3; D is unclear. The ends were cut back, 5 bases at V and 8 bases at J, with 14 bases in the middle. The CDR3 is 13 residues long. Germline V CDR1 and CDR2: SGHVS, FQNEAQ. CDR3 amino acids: CASSVPPAPTQYF. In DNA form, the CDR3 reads TGTGCCAGCAGCGTACCCCCCGCGCCTACGCAGTATTTT.

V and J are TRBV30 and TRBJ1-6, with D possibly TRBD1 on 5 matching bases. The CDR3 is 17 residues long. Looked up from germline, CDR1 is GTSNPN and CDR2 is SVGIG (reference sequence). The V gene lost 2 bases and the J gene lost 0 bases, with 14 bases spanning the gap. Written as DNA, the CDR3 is TGTGCCTGGAGTCGAAGGGGAGGGAGCTCCTATAATTCACCCCTCCACTTT. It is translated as CAWSRRGGSSYNSPLHF.

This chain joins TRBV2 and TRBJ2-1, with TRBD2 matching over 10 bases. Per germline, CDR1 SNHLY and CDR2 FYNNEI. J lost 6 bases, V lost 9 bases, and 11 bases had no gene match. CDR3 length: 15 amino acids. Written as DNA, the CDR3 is TGTGCCAGTAGCCCCAGGACTAGCGGTACCAATGAGCAGTTCTTC. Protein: CASSPRTSGTNEQFF.

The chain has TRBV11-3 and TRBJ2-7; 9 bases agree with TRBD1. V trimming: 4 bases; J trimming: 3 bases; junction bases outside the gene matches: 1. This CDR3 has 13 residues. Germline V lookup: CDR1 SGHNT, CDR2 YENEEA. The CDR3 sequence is CASSSGQGYEQYF. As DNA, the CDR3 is TGTGCCAGCAGCTCGGGACAGGGCTACGAGCAGTACTTC.

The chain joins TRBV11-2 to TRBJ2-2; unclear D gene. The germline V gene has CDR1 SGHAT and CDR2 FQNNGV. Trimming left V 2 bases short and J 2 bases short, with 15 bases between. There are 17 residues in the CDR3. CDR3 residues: CASSLSGGVGNTGELFF. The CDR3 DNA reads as TGTGCCAGCAGCTTATCGGGTGGTGTCGGAAACACCGGGGAGCTGTTTTTT.

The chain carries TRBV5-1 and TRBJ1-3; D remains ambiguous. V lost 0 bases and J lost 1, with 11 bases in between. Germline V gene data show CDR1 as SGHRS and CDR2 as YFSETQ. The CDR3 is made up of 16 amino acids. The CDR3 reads CASSLAGRVSGNTIYF. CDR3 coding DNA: TGCGCCAGCAGCTTGGCCGGGCGGGTTTCTGGAAACACCATATATTTT. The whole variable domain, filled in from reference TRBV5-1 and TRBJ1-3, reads KAGVTQTPRYLIKTRGQQVTLSCSPISGHRSVSWYQQTPGQGLQFLFEYFSETQRNKGNFPGRFSGRQFSNSRSEMNVSTLELGDSALYLCASSLAGRVSGNTIYFGEGSWLTVV.

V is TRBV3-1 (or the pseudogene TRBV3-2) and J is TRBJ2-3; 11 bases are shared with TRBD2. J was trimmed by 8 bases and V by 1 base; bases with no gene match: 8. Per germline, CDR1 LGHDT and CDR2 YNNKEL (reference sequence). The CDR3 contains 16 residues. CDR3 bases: TGTGCCAGCAGCCAAGTTGGTAGCGGGGGGGCCGGTACGCAGTATTTT. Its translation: CASSQVGSGGAGTQYF.

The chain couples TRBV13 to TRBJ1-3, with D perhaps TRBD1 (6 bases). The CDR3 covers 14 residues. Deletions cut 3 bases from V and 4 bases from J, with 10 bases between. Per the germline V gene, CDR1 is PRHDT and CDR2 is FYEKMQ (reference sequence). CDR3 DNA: TGTGCCAGCAGCTTTAAGGGGGTAGGAAACACCATATATTTT. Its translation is CASSFKGVGNTIYF.

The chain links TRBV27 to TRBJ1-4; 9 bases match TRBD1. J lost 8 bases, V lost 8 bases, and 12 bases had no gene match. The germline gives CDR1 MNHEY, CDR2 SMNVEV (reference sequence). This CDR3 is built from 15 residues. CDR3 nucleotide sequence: TGTGCCAGCCAACAATACGGGACAGGGAAGGAAAAACTGTTTTTT. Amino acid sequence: CASQQYGTGKEKLFF.

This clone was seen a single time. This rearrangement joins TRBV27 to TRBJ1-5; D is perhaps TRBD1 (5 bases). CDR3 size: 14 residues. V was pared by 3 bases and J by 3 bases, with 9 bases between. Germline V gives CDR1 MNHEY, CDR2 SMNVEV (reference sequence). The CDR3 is CASSLGLNNQPQHF. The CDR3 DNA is TGTGCCAGCAGTTTGGGGCTTAACAATCAGCCCCAGCATTTT.

CDR3 sequence: CASSLAGGYNEQFF. The CDR3 DNA follows: TGTGCCAGTAGTTTGGCGGGGGGGTACAATGAGCAGTTCTTC. The chain has TRBV19 and TRBJ2-1; 9 bases align to TRBD2. Germline V gene data show CDR1 as LNHDA and CDR2 as SQIVND (reference sequence). Trimming cost V 5 bases and J 4 bases; bases outside gene matches: 3. This CDR3 contains 14 residues.

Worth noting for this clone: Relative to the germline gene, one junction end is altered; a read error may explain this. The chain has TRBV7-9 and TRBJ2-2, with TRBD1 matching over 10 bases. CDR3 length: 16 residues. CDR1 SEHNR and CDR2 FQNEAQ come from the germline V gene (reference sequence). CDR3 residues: CASSLTGGAGTRELFF. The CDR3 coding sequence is TGTGCCAGCAGCTTGACAGGGGGCGCGGGCACCAGGGAGCTGTTTTTT.

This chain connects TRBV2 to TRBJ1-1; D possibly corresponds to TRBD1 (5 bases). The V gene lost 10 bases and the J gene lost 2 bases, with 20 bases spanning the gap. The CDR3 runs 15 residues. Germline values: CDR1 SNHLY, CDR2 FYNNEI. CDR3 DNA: TGTGCCACTTATTCCCGGTCAGGGATTAACACTGAAGCTTTCTTT. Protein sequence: CATYSRSGINTEAFF. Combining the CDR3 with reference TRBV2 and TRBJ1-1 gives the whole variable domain EPEVTQTPSHQVTQMGQEVILRCVPISNHLYFYWYRQILGQKVEFLVSFYNNEISEKSEIFDDQFSVERPDGSNFTLKIRSTKLEDSAMYFCATYSRSGINTEAFFGQGTRLTVV.

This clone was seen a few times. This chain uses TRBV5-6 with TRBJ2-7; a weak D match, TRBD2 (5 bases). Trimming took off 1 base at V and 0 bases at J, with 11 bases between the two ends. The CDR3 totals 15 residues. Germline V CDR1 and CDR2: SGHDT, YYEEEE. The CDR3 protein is CASSLWGVSSYEQYF. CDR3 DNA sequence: TGTGCCAGCAGCTTGTGGGGAGTAAGCTCCTACGAGCAGTACTTC.

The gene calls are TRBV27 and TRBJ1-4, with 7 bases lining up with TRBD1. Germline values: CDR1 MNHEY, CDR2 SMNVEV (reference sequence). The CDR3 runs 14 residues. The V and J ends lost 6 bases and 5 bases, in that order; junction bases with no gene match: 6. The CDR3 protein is CASRTGTENEKLFF. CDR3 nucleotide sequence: TGTGCCAGCAGAACCGGGACAGAAAATGAAAAACTGTTTTTT. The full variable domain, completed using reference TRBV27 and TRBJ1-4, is EAQVTQNPRYLITVTGKKLTVTCSQNMNHEYMSWYRQDPGLGLRQIYYSMNVEVTDKGDVPEGYKVSRKEKRNFPLILESPSPNQTSLYFCASRTGTENEKLFFGSGTQLSVL.

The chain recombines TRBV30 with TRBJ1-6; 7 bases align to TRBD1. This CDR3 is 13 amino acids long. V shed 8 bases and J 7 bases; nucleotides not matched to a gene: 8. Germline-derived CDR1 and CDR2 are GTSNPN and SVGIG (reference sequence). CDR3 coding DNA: TGTGCCCACAAGGGGGCTAACAATTCACCCCTCCACTTT. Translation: CAHKGANNSPLHF.

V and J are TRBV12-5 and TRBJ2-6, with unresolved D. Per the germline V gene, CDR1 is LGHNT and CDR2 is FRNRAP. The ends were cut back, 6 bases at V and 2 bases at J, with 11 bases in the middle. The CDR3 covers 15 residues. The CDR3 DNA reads TGTGCTAGTGGCCCTATCAACCCTGGGGCCAACGTCCTGACTTTC. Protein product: CASGPINPGANVLTF.

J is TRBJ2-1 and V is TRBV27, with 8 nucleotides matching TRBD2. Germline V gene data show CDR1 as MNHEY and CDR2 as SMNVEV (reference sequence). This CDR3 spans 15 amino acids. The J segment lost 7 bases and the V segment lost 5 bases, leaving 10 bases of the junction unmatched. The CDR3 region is CASSHGTSGTNEQFF. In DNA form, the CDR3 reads TGTGCCAGCAGTCACGGGACTAGTGGTACTAATGAGCAGTTCTTC.

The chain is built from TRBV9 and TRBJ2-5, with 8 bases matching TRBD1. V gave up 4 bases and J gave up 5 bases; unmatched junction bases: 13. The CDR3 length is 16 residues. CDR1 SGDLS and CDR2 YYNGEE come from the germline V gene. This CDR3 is CASSSDRTGPRETQYF. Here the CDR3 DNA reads TGTGCCAGCAGCTCAGATCGGACAGGGCCTAGGGAGACCCAGTACTTC.